Below are 27 T cell receptor beta chains sequenced from a single sample in a study of spatial heterogeneity in lung cancer (dated by TCRdb to the late 2010s). The library was produced with 5' RACE. The sequencer was a NextSeq 500. TCRdb trimmed public reads at Q25 via fastp, called clones via MiXCR and kept in-frame beta chains. Merged by CDR3 protein, the rows form single entries marked with the most common genes and DNA. In this sample the table shows about 15,000 distinct CDR3 sequences, 9.5% to 13% of which occur a single time. The top ten constitute 29% of the sample. The sample's time point label is to be understood as: sample taken at primary tumor resection. Without any cell sorting, TCR sequencing was performed on whole RNA extracted either from tumor and nontumor lung tissue or from cryopreserved PBMC samples. Material: PBMCs, obtained at surgery. These receptors came from a male donor with early-stage non-small cell lung cancer.

This clonotype is judged large (0.1 to 1%). This chain uses TRBV29-1 with TRBJ2-6; D remains ambiguous. Germline V gene sequence: CDR1 SQVTM, CDR2 ANQGSEA. With 0 bases removed from V and 1 base from J, the gap between germline ends came to 10 bases. The CDR3 is 16 amino acids. The CDR3 bases are TGCAGCGTTGAAGAGGACGGCACTTCTGGGGCCAACGTCCTGACTTTC. It translates to CSVEEDGTSGANVLTF.

The gene calls are TRBV3-1 and TRBJ1-6; D is perhaps TRBD1 (5 bases). Germline CDR1 and CDR2: LGHDT and YNNKEL (reference sequence). Between the trimmed V and J ends, which lost 2 bases and 9 bases, there was a span of 14 bases. The length of the CDR3 is 15 residues. The CDR3 protein is CASSQSRGAGSPLHF. The CDR3 region has the DNA TGTGCCAGCAGCCAATCTCGTGGGGCCGGTTCACCCCTCCACTTT.

This clonotype was observed a handful of times. The chain links TRBV6-6 to TRBJ2-1; D gene unclear. The CDR3 runs 14 residues. Trimming cost V 3 bases and J 7 bases, with 13 bases left between them. CDR1 and CDR2 (germline): MNHNY, SVGAGI (reference sequence). The CDR3 nucleotides read TGTGCCAGCAGTTATTTCGCCTGGCTTAATGAGCAGTTCTTC. This encodes CASSYFAWLNEQFF.

This chain links TRBV27 with TRBJ2-1, with a possible D match to TRBD2 (6 bases). The V and J ends lost 6 bases and 8 bases respectively, with 17 bases between them. Germline V CDR1 and CDR2: MNHEY, SMNVEV (reference sequence). This CDR3 has 14 residues. The chain's CDR3 is CASRQDGSRDEQFF. CDR3 sequence (DNA): TGTGCCAGCAGGCAAGACGGGAGCAGGGATGAGCAGTTCTTC.

The CDR3 nucleotides read TGTGCCAGCAGCCTCCAGCGGAGAGAGCAGTACTTC. This sequence encodes CASSLQRREQYF. The rearrangement uses TRBV6-2 or TRBV6-3 and TRBJ2-7; perhaps TRBD2 as D (5 bases). Per germline, CDR1 MNHEY and CDR2 SVGEGT. Trimming left V 6 bases short and J 7 bases short, with 13 bases between. The CDR3 spans 12 residues.

The sample holds many counts of this clonotype. This chain joins TRBV5-1 and TRBJ1-2; a weak D match, TRBD1 (6 bases). The CDR3 is 14 residues long. The germline V gene encodes CDR1 SGHRS and CDR2 YFSETQ. V was clipped by 8 bases and J by 7 bases, with 21 bases between them. This CDR3 reads CASAPRDTVRGYTF. CDR3 bases: TGCGCCAGTGCGCCCCGGGACACCGTACGTGGCTACACCTTC. The complete variable domain, with remaining parts taken from reference TRBV5-1 and TRBJ1-2, reads KAGVTQTPRYLIKTRGQQVTLSCSPISGHRSVSWYQQTPGQGLQFLFEYFSETQRNKGNFPGRFSGRQFSNSRSEMNVSTLELGDSALYLCASAPRDTVRGYTFGSGTRLTVV.

The J gene is TRBJ1-5, the V gene TRBV19; 7 bases are shared with TRBD1. V was clipped by 5 bases and J by 11 bases; unmatched bases: 6. CDR3 length: 12 residues. Germline CDR1 and CDR2: LNHDA and SQIVND (reference sequence). This CDR3 is CASSEGASSQHF. DNA for the CDR3: TGTGCCAGTAGTGAGGGGGCCTCGTCCCAGCATTTT.

This clonotype has a count of ten or more. V and J are TRBV28 and TRBJ2-2; no clear D gene. Per the germline V gene, CDR1 is MDHEN and CDR2 is SYDVKM. The CDR3 contains 12 residues. V lost 5 bases and J lost 2, with 3 bases in between. The CDR3 DNA sequence: TGTGCCAGCAGTCCAAACACCGGGGAGCTGTTTTTT. It is translated as CASSPNTGELFF.

This rearrangement joins TRBV10-3 to TRBJ2-5, with TRBD2 matching over 8 bases. V was pared by 6 bases and J by 0 bases, with 9 bases of the junction left unmatched. This CDR3 is 16 amino acids long. Germline V gene sequence: CDR1 ENHRY, CDR2 SYGVKD. The CDR3 loop is CAISTSIAGNQETQYF. For the CDR3, the DNA is TGTGCCATCAGCACCTCCATAGCGGGAAACCAAGAGACCCAGTACTTC.

This clonotype has at least ten counts. This sequence joins TRBV5-1 and TRBJ2-3; D might be TRBD2 (5 bases). The CDR3 contains 15 residues. The germline V gene encodes CDR1 SGHRS and CDR2 YFSETQ. Trimming pared 5 bases from V and 3 bases from J, leaving 16 bases between. CDR3 region: CASRDPPRGTDTQYF. The CDR3 coding sequence is TGCGCCAGCAGGGACCCTCCTCGCGGGACAGATACGCAGTATTTT.

This clonotype came up a few times. V is TRBV6-2 or TRBV6-3 and J is TRBJ2-2, with 9 bases aligning to TRBD1. The J segment lost 4 bases and the V segment lost 6 bases, leaving 6 bases of the junction unmatched. The length of the CDR3 is 15 residues. The germline V gene encodes CDR1 MNHEY and CDR2 SVGEGT. CDR3 bases: TGTGCCAGCAGGACTCACAGGGGGCGCACCGGGGAGCTGTTTTTT. Amino acid sequence: CASRTHRGRTGELFF.

This clonotype was seen many times. The chain recombines TRBV6-6 with TRBJ2-1; TRBD2 matches at 10 bases. CDR1 MNHNY and CDR2 SVGAGI come from the germline V gene (reference sequence). This CDR3 has 21 residues. Trimming cost V 4 bases and J 4 bases; bases outside gene matches: 22. The CDR3 region is CASSFNSGRSSAPTGYNEQFF. Written as DNA, the CDR3 is TGTGCCAGCAGTTTCAATAGCGGGAGGAGCTCGGCACCTACCGGATACAATGAGCAGTTCTTC.

In its sample, this clonotype was seen many times. The chain has TRBV6-6 and TRBJ2-5; 7 bases are shared with TRBD2. The ends lost 6 bases at V and 5 bases at J; junction bases unmatched: 9. This CDR3 has 14 residues. CDR1 MNHNY and CDR2 SVGAGI come from the germline V gene (reference sequence). The CDR3 spells CASSPAGVIETQYF. The CDR3 nucleotides read TGTGCCAGCAGCCCGGCGGGAGTAATTGAGACCCAGTACTTC.

This clonotype was observed many times. The rearrangement uses TRBV29-1 and TRBJ2-5; the match to TRBD2 covers 8 bases. The J segment lost 4 bases and the V segment lost 4 bases, leaving 8 bases of the junction unmatched. Germline CDR1 SQVTM, CDR2 ANQGSEA. The CDR3 covers 14 residues. The CDR3 region has the DNA TGCAGCGTTGGGGTTAGCGGGGTAAGAGAGACCCAGTACTTC. Its translation is CSVGVSGVRETQYF.

This clonotype was picked up many times. This rearrangement joins TRBV28 to TRBJ2-7; a possible D gene is TRBD1 (6 bases). The germline V gene encodes CDR1 MDHEN and CDR2 SYDVKM. CDR3 size: 13 residues. Trimming stripped 5 bases from V and 4 bases from J, with 12 bases between. CDR3 DNA sequence: TGTGCCAGCAGTGCAAACAGGGCATACGAGCAGTACTTC. Residues: CASSANRAYEQYF. The complete variable domain, with remaining parts taken from reference TRBV28 and TRBJ2-7, reads DVKVTQSSRYLVKRTGEKVFLECVQDMDHENMFWYRQDPGLGLRLIYFSYDVKMKEKGDIPEGYSVSREKKERFSLILESASTNQTSMYLCASSANRAYEQYFGPGTRLTVT.

This clonotype was found many times. V is TRBV29-1 and J is TRBJ2-7; D remains unclear. The CDR3 has 11 amino acids. CDR1 SQVTM and CDR2 ANQGSEA come from the germline V gene. V gave up 2 bases and J gave up 1 base, with 3 bases separating them. Written as DNA, the CDR3 is TGCAGCGTTGAACTGTCCTACGAGCAGTACTTC. Translated, it gives CSVELSYEQYF.

This clonotype was found many times. The V call is TRBV7-3, the J call TRBJ2-2, with a possible D match to TRBD2 (5 bases). This CDR3 has 14 amino acids. With 7 bases removed from V and 4 bases from J, the gap between germline ends came to 13 bases. Germline CDR1 and CDR2: SGHTA and FQGTGA. CDR3 bases: TGTGCCAGCAAGCTCCGAGCGGCCACCGGGGAGCTGTTTTTT. Its translation is CASKLRAATGELFF.

This rearrangement joins TRBV19 to TRBJ2-7, with 8 bases lining up with TRBD1. Germline CDR1 reads LNHDA; CDR2 reads SQIVND (reference sequence). CDR3 length: 15 amino acids. V gave up 7 bases and J gave up 1 base; unmatched junction bases: 9. The CDR3 sequence is CASKLRQGPSYEQYF. CDR3 bases: TGTGCCAGTAAATTGAGACAGGGGCCTTCCTACGAGCAGTACTTC.

This clonotype was recorded only once. DNA for the CDR3: TGTGCCACCAGTGACCCCACCGGGACGTTGAGCTCTGGGGCCAACGTCCTGACTTTC. Translated: CATSDPTGTLSSGANVLTF. This chain joins TRBV24-1 and TRBJ2-6; TRBD1 or TRBD2 may be the D gene (5 bases each). The CDR3 loop spans 19 amino acids. The V end was cut by 4 bases, the J end by 0 bases, with 18 bases between. Looked up from germline, CDR1 is KGHDR and CDR2 is SFDVKD.

Ten or more counts support this clonotype. The rearrangement links TRBV7-2 to TRBJ2-5; 16 bases line up with TRBD2. Germline values: CDR1 SGHTA, CDR2 FQGNSA. Unmatched junction bases numbered 8, after V lost 2 bases and J lost 5 bases. CDR3 length equals 18 residues. Written as DNA, the CDR3 is TGTGCCAGCAGCTTACGGGGACTAGCGGGAGGGCCAGAGGAGACCCAGTACTTC. The encoded protein is CASSLRGLAGGPEETQYF. Full variable domain (outside the CDR3, taken from reference TRBV7-2 and TRBJ2-5): GAGVSQSPSNKVTEKGKDVELRCDPISGHTALYWYRQSLGQGLEFLIYFQGNSAPDKSGLPSDRFSAERTGGSVSTLTIQRTQQEDSAVYLCASSLRGLAGGPEETQYFGPGTRLLVL.

This clonotype appeared many times. This chain joins TRBV5-4 and TRBJ2-1; 10 bases fit TRBD1. The V segment lost 4 bases and the J segment 8 bases; nucleotides outside the gene matches: 9. In germline, CDR1 is SGHNT, CDR2 YYREEE (reference sequence). This CDR3 has 15 amino acids. For the CDR3, the DNA is TGTGCCAGCAGCCTCGGGACAGGGGCCCGCGATGAGCAGTTCTTC. Amino acid sequence: CASSLGTGARDEQFF.

This clonotype occurred a few times. Here the CDR3 reads CASEGRSSGTISTDTQYF. CDR3 nucleotide sequence: TGCGCCAGCGAAGGTCGGTCTAGCGGGACGATTAGCACAGATACGCAGTATTTT. The V and J genes are TRBV5-1 and TRBJ2-3; TRBD2 agrees at 9 bases. CDR3 length equals 18 residues. Trimming at V came to 7 bases and at J to 0 bases, leaving 15 bases not matched to a gene. The germline CDR1 and CDR2 sequences are SGHRS and YFSETQ.

This clonotype showed up many times. V usage is TRBV7-2 and J usage is TRBJ1-1; D remains ambiguous. V was shortened by 5 bases and J by 0 bases, with 13 bases between the two germline ends. The CDR3 sequence is 15 residues long. Germline V CDR1 and CDR2: SGHTA, FQGNSA. The CDR3 spells CASSPLNTLNTEAFF. The CDR3 DNA follows: TGTGCCAGCAGCCCACTAAACACCCTGAACACTGAAGCTTTCTTT.

This clonotype was detected many times. J is TRBJ1-1 and V is TRBV6-5; D is ambiguous. The V gene's germline CDR1 is MNHEY and CDR2 SVGAGI. This CDR3 is built from 14 residues. V dropped 2 bases and J dropped 1 base, with 8 bases sitting between them. The CDR3 loop is CASSYQIKNTEAFF. As DNA, the CDR3 is TGTGCCAGCAGTTACCAGATAAAGAACACTGAAGCTTTCTTT.

This clonotype was seen at least ten times. This chain links TRBV7-3 with TRBJ2-1; TRBD2 might be the D (6 bases). CDR1 is SGHTA, CDR2 FQGTGA, per germline. This CDR3 has 16 residues. Trimming cost V 2 bases and J 0 bases, with 11 bases left between them. The CDR3 DNA sequence: TGTGCCAGCAGCTTAGCCGGGACTGGCTCCTACAATGAGCAGTTCTTC. Residues: CASSLAGTGSYNEQFF.

This clonotype came up many times. The chain uses TRBV29-1 and TRBJ2-4; D might be TRBD1 or TRBD2, each matching 5 bases. Germline CDR1 reads SQVTM; CDR2 reads ANQGSEA. V shed 3 bases and J shed 13 bases, with 19 bases lying between them. This CDR3 has 13 residues. The CDR3 sequence: CSVDPGTDVGQYF. CDR3 sequence (DNA): TGCAGCGTTGACCCCGGGACGGACGTTGGGCAGTACTTC.

This clonotype was found many times. The CDR3, as DNA: TGCAGTGCTAGAGACACGGGCGGGGCCTATGGCTACACCTTC. Its protein is CSARDTGGAYGYTF. This chain uses TRBV20-1 with TRBJ1-2; tentatively, D is TRBD1 (5 bases). The CDR3 spans 14 residues. Between the trimmed V and J ends, which lost 0 bases and 4 bases, there was a span of 12 bases. Germline CDR1 reads DFQATT; CDR2 reads SNEGSKA (reference sequence).